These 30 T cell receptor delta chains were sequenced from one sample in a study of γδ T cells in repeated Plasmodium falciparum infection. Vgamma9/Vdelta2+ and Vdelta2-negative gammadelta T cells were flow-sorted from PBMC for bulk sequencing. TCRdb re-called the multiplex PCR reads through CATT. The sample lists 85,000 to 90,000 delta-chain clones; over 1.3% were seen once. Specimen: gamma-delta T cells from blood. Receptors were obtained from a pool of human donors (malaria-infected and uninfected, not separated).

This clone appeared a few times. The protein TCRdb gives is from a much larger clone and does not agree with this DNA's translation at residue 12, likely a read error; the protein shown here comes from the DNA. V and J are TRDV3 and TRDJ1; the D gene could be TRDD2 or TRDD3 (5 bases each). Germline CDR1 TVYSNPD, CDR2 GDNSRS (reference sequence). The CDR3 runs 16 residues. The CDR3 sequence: CAFTPGGLRHTGKLIF. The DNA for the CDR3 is TGTGCCTTTACCCCAGGGGGCCTTCGGCATACCGGTAAACTCATCTTT.

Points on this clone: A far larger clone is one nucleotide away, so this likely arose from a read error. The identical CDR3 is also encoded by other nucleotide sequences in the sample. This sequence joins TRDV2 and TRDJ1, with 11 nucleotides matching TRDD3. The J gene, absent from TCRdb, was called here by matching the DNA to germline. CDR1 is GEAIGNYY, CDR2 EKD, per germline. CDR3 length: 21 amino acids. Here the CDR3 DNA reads TGCGCCTGTGACACCGCAAGCCCCTTGGGGGATACGAGCTCGTGCACCGATAAACTCATCTTT. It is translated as CACDTASPLGDTSSCTDKLIF.

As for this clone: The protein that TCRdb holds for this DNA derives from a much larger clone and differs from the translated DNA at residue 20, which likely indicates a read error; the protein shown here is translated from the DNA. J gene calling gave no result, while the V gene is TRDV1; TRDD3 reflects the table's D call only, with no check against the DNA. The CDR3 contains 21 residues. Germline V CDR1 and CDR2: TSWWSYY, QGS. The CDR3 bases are TGTGCTCTTGGGGGTCCGTTCCCTCCCAGTACTGGGGGATACGCTCCCGATAAACTCACCTTT. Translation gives CALGGPFPPSTGGYAPDKLTF.

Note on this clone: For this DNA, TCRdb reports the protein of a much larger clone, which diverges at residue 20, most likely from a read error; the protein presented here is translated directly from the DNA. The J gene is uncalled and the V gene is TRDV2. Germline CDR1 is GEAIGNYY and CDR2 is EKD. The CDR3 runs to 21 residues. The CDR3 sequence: CACDPLGSALAPTEEADKLTF. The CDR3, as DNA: TGTGCCTGTGACCCCCTCGGATCAGCACTAGCTCCGACTGAAGAAGCCGATAAACTCACCTTT.

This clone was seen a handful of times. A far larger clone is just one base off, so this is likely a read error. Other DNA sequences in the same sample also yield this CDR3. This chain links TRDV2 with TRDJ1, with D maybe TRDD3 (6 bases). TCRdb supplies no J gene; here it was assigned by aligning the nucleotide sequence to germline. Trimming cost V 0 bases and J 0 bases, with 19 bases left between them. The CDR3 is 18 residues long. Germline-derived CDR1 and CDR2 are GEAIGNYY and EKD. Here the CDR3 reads CACDTVYRGGRDTDKLIF. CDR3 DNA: TGTGCCTGTGACACCGTTTACCGTGGGGGGAGGGACACCGATAAACTCATCTTT.

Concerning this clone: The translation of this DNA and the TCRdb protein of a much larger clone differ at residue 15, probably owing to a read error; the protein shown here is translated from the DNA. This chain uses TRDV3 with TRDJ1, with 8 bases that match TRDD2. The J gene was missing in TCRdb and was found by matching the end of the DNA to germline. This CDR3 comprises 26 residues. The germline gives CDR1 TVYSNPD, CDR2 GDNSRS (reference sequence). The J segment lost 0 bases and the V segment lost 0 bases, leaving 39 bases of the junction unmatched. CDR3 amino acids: CAFSSVHTSYTRRVGIPRYDTDKLIF. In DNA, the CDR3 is TGTGCCTTTAGCTCCGTCCATACTTCCTACACACGGAGGGTGGGCATACCCAGATATGACACCGATAAACTCATCTTT.

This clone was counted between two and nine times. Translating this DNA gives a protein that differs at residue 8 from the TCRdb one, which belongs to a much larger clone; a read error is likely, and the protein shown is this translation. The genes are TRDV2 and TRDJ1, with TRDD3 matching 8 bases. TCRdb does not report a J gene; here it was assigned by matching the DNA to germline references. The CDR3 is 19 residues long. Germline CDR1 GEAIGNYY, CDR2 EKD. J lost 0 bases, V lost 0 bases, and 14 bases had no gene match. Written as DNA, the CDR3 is TGTGCCTGTGACACCGGGATCTGTGGGATACGCGGGTACACCGATAAACTCATCTTT. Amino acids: CACDTGICGIRGYTDKLIF.

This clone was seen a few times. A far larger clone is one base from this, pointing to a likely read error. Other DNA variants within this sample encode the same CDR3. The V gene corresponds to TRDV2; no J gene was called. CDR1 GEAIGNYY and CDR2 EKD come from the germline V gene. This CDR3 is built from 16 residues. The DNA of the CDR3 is TGTGCCTGTGACACCCTCCGTCCAAACTACACCGATAAGCTCATCTTT. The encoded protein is CACDTLRPNYTDKLIF.

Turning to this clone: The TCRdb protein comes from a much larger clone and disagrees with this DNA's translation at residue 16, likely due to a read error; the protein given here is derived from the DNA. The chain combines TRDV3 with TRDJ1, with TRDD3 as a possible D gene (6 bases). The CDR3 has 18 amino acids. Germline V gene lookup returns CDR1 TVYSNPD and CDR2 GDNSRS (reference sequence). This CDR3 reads CALAVTFWGFARGGKPIF. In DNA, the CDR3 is TGTGCCTTAGCCGTTACATTCTGGGGATTCGCTCGAGGGGGTAAACCCATCTTT.

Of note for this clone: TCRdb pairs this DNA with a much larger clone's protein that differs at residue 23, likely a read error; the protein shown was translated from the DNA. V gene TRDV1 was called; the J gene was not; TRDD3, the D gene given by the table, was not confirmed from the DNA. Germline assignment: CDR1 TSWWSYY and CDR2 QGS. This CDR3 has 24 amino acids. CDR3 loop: CALGESTLKKPGALLLSYTDKLTF. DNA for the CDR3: TGTGCTCTTGGGGAATCTACCCTAAAGAAGCCAGGCGCCCTTTTACTATCATACACCGATAAACTCACCTTT.

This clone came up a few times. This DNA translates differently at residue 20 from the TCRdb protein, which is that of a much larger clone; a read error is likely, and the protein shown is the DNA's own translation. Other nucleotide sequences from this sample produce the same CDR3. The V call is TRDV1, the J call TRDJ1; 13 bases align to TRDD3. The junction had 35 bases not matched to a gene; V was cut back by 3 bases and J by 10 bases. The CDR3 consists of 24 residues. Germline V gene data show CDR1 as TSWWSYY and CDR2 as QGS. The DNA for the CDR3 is TGTGCTCTTGGGGAGCTAGTCCCTAGCTATAAGCTAGCATCGACTGGGGGATACGCTGTAACACTCATCTTT. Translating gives CALGELVPSYKLASTGGYAVTLIF.

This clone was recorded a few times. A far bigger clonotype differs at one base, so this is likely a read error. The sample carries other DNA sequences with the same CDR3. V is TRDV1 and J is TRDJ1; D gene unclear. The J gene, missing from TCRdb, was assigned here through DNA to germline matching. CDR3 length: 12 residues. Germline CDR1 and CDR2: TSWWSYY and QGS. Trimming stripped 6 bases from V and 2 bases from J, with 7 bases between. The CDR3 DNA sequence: TGTGCTCTTGGAGCCCTGACCGATAAACTCATCTTT. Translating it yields CALGALTDKLIF.

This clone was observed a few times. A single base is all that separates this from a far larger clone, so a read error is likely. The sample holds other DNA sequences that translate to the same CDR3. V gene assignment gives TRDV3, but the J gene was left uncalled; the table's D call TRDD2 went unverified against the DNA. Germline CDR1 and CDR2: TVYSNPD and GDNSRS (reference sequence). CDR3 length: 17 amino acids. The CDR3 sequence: CAFTLSAGPTLTAQLFF. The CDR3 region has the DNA TGTGCCTTCACCCTTTCCGCTGGTCCTACCTTGACAGCACAACTTTTCTTT.

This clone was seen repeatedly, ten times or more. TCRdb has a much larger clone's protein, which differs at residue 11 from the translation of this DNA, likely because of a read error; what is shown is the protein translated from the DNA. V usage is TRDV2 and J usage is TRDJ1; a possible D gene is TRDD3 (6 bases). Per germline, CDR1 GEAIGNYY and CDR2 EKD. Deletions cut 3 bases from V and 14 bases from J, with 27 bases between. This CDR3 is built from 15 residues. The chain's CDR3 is CACDLRLGTGRCFIF. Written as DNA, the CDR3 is TGTGCCTGTGACCTTCGGCTTGGGACTGGGAGATGTTTTATCTTT.

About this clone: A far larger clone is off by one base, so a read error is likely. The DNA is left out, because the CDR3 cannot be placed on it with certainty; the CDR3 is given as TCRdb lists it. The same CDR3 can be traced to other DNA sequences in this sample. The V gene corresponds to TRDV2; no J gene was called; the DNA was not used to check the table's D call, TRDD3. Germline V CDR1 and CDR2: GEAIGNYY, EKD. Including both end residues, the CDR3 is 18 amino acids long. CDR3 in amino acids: CACDTVGSGTGGYDKLIF.

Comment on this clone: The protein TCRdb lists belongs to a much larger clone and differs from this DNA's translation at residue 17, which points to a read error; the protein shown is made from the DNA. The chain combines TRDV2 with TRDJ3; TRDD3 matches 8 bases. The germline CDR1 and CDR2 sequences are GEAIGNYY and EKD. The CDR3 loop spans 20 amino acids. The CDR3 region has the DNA TGTGCCTGTGACACCGGAGGACTGGGGGCCGACTCCTGGGACACCCGACGGATGTTTTTC. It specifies CACDTGGLGADSWDTRRMFF.

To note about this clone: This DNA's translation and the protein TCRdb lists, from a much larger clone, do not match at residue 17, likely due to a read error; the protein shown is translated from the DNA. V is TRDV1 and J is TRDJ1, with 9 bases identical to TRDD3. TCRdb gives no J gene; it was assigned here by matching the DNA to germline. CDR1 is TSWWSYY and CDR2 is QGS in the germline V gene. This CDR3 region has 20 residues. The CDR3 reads CALGASSWGYVDWYTDRLIF. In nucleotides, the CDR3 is TGTGCTCTTGGGGCTTCCTCCTGGGGATACGTGGATTGGTACACCGATAGACTCATCTTT.

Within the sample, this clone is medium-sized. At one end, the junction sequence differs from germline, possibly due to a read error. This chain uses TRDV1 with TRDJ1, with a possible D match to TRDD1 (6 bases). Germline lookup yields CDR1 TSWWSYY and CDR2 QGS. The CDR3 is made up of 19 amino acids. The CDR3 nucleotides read TGCGCTCTTGGGGAAATATGGTTCCCCCGAAATACTTACACCGATAAACTCATCTTT. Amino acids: CALGEIWFPRNTYTDKLIF.

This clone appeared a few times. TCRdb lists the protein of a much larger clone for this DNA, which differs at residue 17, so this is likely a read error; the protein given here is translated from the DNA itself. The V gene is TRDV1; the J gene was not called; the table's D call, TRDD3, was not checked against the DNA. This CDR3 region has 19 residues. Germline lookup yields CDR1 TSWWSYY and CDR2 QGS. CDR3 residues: CALGARLVGGYAEADKPIF. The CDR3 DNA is TGTGCTCTTGGGGCCCGGCTGGTCGGGGGATACGCAGAGGCCGATAAACCCATCTTT.

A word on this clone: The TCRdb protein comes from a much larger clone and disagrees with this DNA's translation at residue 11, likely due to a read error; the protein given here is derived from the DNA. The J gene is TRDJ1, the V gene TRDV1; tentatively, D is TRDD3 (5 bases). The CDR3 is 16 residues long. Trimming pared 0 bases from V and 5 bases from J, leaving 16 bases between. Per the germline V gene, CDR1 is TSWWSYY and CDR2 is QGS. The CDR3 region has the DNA TGTGCTCTTGGGGAACTAGGGATTGAGTACGCGGATAAACTCATCTTT. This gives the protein CALGELGIEYADKLIF.

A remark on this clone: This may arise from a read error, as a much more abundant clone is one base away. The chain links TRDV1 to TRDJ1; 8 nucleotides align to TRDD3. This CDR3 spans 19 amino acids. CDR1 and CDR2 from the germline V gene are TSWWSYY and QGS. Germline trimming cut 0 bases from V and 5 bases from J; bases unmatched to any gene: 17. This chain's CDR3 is CALGELAPVWGYTTDKLIF. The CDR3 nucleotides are TGTGCTCTTGGGGAACTAGCACCGGTCTGGGGATACACTACTGATAAACTCATCTTT.

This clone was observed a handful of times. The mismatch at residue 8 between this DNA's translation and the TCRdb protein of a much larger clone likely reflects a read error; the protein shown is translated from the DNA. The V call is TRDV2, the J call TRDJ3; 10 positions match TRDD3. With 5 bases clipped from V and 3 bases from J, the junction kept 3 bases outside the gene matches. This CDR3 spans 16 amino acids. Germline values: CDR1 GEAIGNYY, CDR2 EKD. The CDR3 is CACVLGDVWDTRQMFF. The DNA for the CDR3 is TGTGCCTGTGTACTGGGGGATGTCTGGGACACCCGACAGATGTTTTTC.

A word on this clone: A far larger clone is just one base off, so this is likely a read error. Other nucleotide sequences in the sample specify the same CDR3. The CDR3 sequence is CACDPLGIDKLIF. The DNA of the CDR3 is TGTGCCTGTGACCCTCTGGGGATCGACAAACTCATCTTT. The rearrangement uses TRDV2 and TRDJ1; maybe TRDD3 (6 bases). The J gene, not given by TCRdb, was assigned here from a germline match of the nucleotide sequence. Germline assignment: CDR1 GEAIGNYY and CDR2 EKD. The germline V and J ends were trimmed by 3 bases and 8 bases, with 15 bases remaining between them. CDR3 length: 13 residues.

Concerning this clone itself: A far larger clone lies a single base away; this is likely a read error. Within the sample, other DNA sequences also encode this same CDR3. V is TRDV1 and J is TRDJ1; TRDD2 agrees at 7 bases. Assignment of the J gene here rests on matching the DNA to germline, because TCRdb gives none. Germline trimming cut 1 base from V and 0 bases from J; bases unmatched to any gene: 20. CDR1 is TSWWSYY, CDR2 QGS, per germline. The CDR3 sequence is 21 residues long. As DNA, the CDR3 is TGTGCTCTTGGGGAACCGATCCGAATTTCCTACGGGGTTTCGTACACCGATAAACTCATCTTT. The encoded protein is CALGEPIRISYGVSYTDKLIF.

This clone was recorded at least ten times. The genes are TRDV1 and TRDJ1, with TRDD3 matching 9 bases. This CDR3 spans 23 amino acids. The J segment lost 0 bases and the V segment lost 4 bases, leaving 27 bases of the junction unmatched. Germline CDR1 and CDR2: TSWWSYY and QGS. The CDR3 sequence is CALGAPSPRDRYWGKTYTDKLIF. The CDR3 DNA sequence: TGTGCTCTTGGGGCCCCCTCTCCCCGTGATCGTTACTGGGGGAAAACGTACACCGATAAACTCATCTTT.

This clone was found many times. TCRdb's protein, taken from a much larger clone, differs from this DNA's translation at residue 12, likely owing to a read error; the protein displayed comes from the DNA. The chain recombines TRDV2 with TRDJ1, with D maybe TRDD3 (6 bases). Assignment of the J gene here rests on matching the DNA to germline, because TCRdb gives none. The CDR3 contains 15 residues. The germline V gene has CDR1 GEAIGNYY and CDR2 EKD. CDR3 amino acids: CACDPLGSGRDRLIF. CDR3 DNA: TGTGCCTGTGACCCCCTGGGGAGCGGACGCGATAGACTCATCTTT.

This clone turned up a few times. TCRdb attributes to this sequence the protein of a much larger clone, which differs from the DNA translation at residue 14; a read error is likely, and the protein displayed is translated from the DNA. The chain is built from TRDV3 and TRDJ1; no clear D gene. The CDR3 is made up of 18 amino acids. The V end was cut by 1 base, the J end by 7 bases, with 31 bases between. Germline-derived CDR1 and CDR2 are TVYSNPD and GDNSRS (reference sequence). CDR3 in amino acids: CAFMDSRSAERRAAKLIF. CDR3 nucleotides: TGTGCCTTTATGGATTCGAGGAGCGCCGAGCGCAGGGCCGCTAAACTCATCTTT.

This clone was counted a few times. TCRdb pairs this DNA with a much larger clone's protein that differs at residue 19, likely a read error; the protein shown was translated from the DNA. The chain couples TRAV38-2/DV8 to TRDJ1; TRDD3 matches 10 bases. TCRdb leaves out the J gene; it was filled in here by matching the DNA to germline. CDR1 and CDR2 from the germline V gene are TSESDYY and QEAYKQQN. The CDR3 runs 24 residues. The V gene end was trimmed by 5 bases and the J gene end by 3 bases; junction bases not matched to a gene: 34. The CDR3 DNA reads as TGTGCTTATAGAAGCCCGGAGGTTCCTATGCACTGGGGGATTGAGGGTGAGGACGCCGATAAACTCATCTTT. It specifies CAYRSPEVPMHWGIEGEDADKLIF.

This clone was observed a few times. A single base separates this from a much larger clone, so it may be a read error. The CDR3 here is CAFTFSPNRGIMPLTAQLFF. The CDR3 nucleotides are TGTGCCTTTACCTTCTCTCCTAACCGGGGGATAATGCCTTTGACAGCACAACTCTTCTTT. The chain uses TRDV3 and TRDJ2; 8 nucleotides agree with TRDD3. CDR3 length: 20 residues. Germline CDR1 TVYSNPD, CDR2 GDNSRS (reference sequence). Trimming cost V 1 base and J 0 bases; bases outside gene matches: 19.

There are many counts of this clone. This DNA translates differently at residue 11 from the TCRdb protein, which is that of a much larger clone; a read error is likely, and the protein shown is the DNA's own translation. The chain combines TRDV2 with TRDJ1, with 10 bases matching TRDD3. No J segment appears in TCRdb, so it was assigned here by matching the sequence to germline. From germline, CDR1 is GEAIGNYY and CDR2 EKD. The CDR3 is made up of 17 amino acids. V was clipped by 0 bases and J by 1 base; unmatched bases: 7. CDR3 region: CACDTVGTGGCTDKLIF. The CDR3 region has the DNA TGTGCCTGTGACACCGTCGGTACTGGGGGATGCACCGATAAACTCATCTTT.